These T cell receptor beta chains were read from a single sample in a study of response to subunit inactivated influenza vaccine. TCRdb independently ran MiXCR on the RT-PCR reads; one entry per CDR3 protein. The table records about 540,000 distinct CDR3 sequences, around 21% of them present only once. This same sample was also part of a study on T cells expressing NK-cell markers.

This specimen consisted of CD4+ T cells sorted from PBMCs, obtained less than 13 days after vaccination. All receptors derive from a man in his fifties or sixties who received an inactivated influenza vaccine. Each CDR3 is given with its conserved first and last residue. D genes are given only for firm matches. A clone size is listed for some rows: how often the clone was seen (once, few, many), or a class if it is expanded.

CDR3 protein | CDR3 DNA | clone size | J gene | V gene | D gene
CASSVFRVGQYF | TGTGCCAGCAGCGTTTTCAGGGTAGGGCAGTATTTT | . | TRBJ2-3 | TRBV7-2 | .
CASIRDRDSNQPQHF | TGTGCCAGTATCCGGGACAGGGATAGCAATCAGCCCCAGCATTTT | many | TRBJ1-5 | TRBV19 | TRBD1
CASSPGTSDEQYF | TGTGCCAGCAGTCCGGGGACTAGCGACGAGCAGTACTTC | few | TRBJ2-7 | TRBV12-3/TRBV12-4 | TRBD2
CASSFGGSDTGELFF | TGTGCCAGCAGTTTTGGCGGGAGCGACACCGGGGAGCTGTTTTTT | few | TRBJ2-2 | TRBV12-3/TRBV12-4 | TRBD2
CASSLRQGPSGANVLTF | TGTGCCAGCAGCTTGAGACAGGGCCCTTCTGGGGCCAACGTCCTGACTTTC | once | TRBJ2-6 | TRBV11-2 | TRBD1
CASSPRLAGDTQYF | TGTGCCAGCAGTCCGCGGCTAGCGGGGGATACGCAGTATTTT | . | TRBJ2-3 | TRBV12-3/TRBV12-4 | TRBD2
CSARAPGLDYEQYF | TGCAGTGCTAGAGCCCCCGGGTTGGACTACGAGCAGTACTTC | few | TRBJ2-7 | TRBV20-1 | .
CAIRRDTEAFF | TGTGCCATCAGACGGGACACTGAAGCTTTCTTT | . | TRBJ1-1 | TRBV10-3 | .
CASRRGTEETQYF | TGTGCCAGCAGACGAGGGACAGAAGAGACCCAGTACTTC | many | TRBJ2-5 | TRBV12-3/TRBV12-4 | TRBD1
CASSSGRREATPTDTQYF | TGTGCCAGCAGCTCAGGTCGTCGTGAGGCAACACCCACAGATACGCAGTATTTT | . | TRBJ2-3 | TRBV11-1 | .
CASSVAANYGYTF | TGTGCCAGCAGCGTTGCAGCTAACTATGGCTACACCTTC | few | TRBJ1-2 | TRBV7-2 | .
CASSLSRATGSTDTQYF | TGTGCCAGCAGTTTATCTAGGGCTACCGGCAGCACAGATACGCAGTATTTT | few | TRBJ2-3 | TRBV27 | .
CASSLGSPWDVYGDTF | TGTGCCAGCAGTTTAGGTAGCCCGTGGGATGTCTATGGAGACACCTTC | . | TRBJ1-2 | TRBV27 | .
CASSLGRGAYNEQFF | TGTGCCAGCAGCTTAGGGCGGGGGGCCTACAATGAGCAGTTCTTC | few | TRBJ2-1 | TRBV7-6 | TRBD2
CSARVRGRIDNEQFF | TGCAGTGCTAGAGTCCGAGGACGGATAGACAATGAGCAGTTCTTC | few | TRBJ2-1 | TRBV20-1 | .